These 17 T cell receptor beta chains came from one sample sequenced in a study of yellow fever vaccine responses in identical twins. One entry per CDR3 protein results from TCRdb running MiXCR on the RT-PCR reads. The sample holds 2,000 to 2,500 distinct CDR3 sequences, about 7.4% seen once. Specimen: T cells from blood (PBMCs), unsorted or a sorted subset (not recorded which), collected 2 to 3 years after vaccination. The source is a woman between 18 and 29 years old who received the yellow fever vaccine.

CDR3 coding DNA: TGTGCCAGCAGCTCCCGGGAAAATGAGCAGTTCTTC. Translating it yields CASSSRENEQFF. The chain recombines TRBV7-9 with TRBJ2-1; D may be TRBD2 (5 bases). There are 12 residues in the CDR3. Germline-derived CDR1 and CDR2 are SEHNR and FQNEAQ (reference sequence). Trimming stripped 4 bases from V and 7 bases from J, with 8 bases between.

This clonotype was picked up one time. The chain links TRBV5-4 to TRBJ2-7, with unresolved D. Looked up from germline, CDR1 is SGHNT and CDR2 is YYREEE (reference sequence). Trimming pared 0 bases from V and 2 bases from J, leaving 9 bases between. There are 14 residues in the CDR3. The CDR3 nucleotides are TGTGCCAGCAGCTTGGGTAGGTCCGCCTACGAGCAGTACTTC. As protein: CASSLGRSAYEQYF.

The CDR3 region has the DNA TGTGCCACCAGTGACCCCGGGAAGGCGACTTTCCACACAGATACGCAGTATTTT. Translating gives CATSDPGKATFHTDTQYF. The chain uses TRBV24-1 and TRBJ2-3, with D possibly TRBD2 on 5 matching bases. The CDR3 contains 18 residues. V dropped 4 bases and J dropped 2 bases, with 21 bases sitting between them. The germline V gene encodes CDR1 KGHDR and CDR2 SFDVKD.

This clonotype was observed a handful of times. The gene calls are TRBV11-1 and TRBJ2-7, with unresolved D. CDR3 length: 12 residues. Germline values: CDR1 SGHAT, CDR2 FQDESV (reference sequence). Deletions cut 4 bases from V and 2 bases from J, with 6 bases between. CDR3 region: CASSSVAYEQYF. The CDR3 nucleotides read TGTGCCAGCAGCTCCGTGGCCTACGAGCAGTACTTC. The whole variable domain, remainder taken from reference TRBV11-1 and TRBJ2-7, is EAEVAQSPRYKITEKSQAVAFWCDPISGHATLYWYRQILGQGPELLVQFQDESVVDDSQLPKDRFSAERLKGVDSTLKIQPAELGDSAMYLCASSSVAYEQYFGPGTRLTVT.

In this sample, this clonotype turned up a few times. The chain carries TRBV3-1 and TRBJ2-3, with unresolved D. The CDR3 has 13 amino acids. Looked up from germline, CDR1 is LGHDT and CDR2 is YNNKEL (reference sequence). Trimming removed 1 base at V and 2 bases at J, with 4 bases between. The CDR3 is CASSQVVTDTQYF. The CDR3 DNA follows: TGTGCCAGCAGCCAAGTTGTCACAGATACGCAGTATTTT.

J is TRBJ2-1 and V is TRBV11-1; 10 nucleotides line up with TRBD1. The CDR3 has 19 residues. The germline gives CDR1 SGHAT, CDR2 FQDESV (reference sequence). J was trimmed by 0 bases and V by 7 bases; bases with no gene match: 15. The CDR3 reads CASKDDRGLAGSSYNEQFF. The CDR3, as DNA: TGTGCCAGCAAAGACGACAGGGGGCTTGCCGGGAGCTCCTACAATGAGCAGTTCTTC. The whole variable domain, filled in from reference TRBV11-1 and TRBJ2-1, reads EAEVAQSPRYKITEKSQAVAFWCDPISGHATLYWYRQILGQGPELLVQFQDESVVDDSQLPKDRFSAERLKGVDSTLKIQPAELGDSAMYLCASKDDRGLAGSSYNEQFFGPGTRLTVL.

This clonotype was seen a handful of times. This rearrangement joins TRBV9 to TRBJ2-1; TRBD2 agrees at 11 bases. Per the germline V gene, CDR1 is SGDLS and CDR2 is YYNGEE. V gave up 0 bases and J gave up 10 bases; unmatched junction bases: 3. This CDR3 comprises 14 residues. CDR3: CASSVALAGGEQFF. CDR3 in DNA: TGTGCCAGCAGCGTAGCGCTAGCGGGAGGCGAGCAGTTCTTC.

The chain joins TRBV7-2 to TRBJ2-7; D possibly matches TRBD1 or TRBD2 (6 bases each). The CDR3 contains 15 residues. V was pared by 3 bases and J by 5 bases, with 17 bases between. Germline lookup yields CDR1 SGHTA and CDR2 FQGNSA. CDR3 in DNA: TGTGCCAGCAGCTTCGAACTAAGGGGGGCACACGAGCAGTACTTC. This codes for CASSFELRGAHEQYF.

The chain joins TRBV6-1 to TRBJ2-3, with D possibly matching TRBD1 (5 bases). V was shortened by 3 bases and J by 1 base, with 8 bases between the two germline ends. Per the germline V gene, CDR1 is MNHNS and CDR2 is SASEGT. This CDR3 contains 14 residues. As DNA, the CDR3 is TGTGCCAGCAGTGATGGGGCGGGCACAGATACGCAGTATTTT. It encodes CASSDGAGTDTQYF.

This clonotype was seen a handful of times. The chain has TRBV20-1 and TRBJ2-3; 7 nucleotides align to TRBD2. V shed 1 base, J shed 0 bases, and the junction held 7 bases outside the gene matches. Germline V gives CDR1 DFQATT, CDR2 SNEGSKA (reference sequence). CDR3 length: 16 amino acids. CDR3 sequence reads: CSARGSGTTSTDTQYF. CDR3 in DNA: TGCAGTGCTAGAGGATCGGGGACTACTAGCACAGATACGCAGTATTTT.

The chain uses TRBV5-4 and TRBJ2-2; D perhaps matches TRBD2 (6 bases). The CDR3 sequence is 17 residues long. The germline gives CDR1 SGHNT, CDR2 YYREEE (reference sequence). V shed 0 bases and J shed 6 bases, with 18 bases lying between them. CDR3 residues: CASSLAAPGLLPGELFF. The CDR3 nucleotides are TGTGCCAGCAGCTTGGCGGCACCGGGACTCCTTCCCGGGGAGCTGTTTTTT.

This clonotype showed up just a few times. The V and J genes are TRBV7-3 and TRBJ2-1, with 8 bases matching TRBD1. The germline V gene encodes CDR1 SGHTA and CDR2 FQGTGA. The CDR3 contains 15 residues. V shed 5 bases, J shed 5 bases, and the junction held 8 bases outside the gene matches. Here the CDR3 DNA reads TGTGCCAGCAGCCGACGACAGGGGACAGACAATGAGCAGTTCTTC. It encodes CASSRRQGTDNEQFF.

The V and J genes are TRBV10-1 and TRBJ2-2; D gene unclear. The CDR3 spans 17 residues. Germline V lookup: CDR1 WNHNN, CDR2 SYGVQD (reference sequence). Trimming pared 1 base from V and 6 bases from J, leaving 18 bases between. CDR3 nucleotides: TGCGCCAGCAGTGAGTTCCCCTATAGCTCCTGGGCCGGGGAGCTGTTTTTT. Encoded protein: CASSEFPYSSWAGELFF.

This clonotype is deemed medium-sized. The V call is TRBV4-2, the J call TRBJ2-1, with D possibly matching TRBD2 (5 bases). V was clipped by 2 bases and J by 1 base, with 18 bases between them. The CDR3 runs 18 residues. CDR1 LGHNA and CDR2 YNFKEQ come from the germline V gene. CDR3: CASSQPSGSWGSYNEQFF. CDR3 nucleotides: TGTGCCAGCAGCCAACCCAGTGGGAGCTGGGGATCCTACAATGAGCAGTTCTTC.

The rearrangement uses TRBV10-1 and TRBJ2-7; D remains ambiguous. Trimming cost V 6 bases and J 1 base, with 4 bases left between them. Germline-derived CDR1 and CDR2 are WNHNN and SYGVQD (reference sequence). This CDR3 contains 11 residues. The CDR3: CASSDSYEQYF. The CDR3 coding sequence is TGCGCCAGCAGCGATTCCTACGAGCAGTACTTC.

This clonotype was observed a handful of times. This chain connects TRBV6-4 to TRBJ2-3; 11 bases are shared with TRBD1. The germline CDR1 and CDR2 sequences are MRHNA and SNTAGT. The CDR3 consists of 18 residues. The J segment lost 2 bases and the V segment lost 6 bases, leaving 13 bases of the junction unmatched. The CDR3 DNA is TGTGCCAGCAGCGCGGGACAGGGGGAATATGGACCCACAGATACGCAGTATTTT. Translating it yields CASSAGQGEYGPTDTQYF.

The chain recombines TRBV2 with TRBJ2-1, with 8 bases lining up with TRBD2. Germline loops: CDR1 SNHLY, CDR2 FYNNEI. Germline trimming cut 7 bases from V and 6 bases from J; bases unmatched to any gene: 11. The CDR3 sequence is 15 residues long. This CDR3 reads CASTRAGGPFNEQFF. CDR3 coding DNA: TGTGCCAGCACCCGTGCGGGAGGCCCTTTCAATGAGCAGTTCTTC.